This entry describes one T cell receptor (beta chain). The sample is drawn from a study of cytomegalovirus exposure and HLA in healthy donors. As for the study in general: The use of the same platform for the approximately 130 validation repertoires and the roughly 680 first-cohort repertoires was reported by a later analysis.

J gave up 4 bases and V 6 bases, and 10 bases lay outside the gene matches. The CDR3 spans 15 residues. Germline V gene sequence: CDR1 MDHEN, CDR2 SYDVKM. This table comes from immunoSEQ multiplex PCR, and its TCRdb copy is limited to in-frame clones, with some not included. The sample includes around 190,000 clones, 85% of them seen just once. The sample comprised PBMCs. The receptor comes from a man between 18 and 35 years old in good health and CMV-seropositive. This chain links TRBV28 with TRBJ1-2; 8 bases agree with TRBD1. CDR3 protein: CASRTPGQAIYGYTF. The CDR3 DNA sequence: TGTGCCAGCAGAACTCCGGGACAGGCTATCTATGGCTACACCTTC.